This T cell receptor beta chain derives from a study of Ad26.COV2.S vaccination and SARS-CoV-2 variants. Study summary: Ad26.COV2.S arm of COV1001 included the donor. In the study, Ad26.COV2.S was injected intramuscularly once, or twice 56 days apart.

Using immunoSEQ multiplex PCR, the repertoire was profiled, and TCRdb retains in-frame clones only, with some absent. The sample lists some 390,000 clones; about nine tenths were seen once. General study findings and limits: The breadth of spike-specific CD8+ and CD4+ T cell responses after vaccination was reportedly substantial.

Trimming pared 8 bases from V and 5 bases from J, leaving 15 bases between. Germline V gives CDR1 MGHRA, CDR2 YSYEKL. The CDR3 runs 14 residues. With regard to this clone: As yet, its antigen is unknown.

The treatment here: approximately 18 received Ad26.COV2.S at low or high dose, single or two shots; several received placebo; per-sample allocation not given. The samples date from day 63 after the first vaccine or placebo injection. A Boston adult aged 18-55 years was the donor. The source material was peripheral blood, sampled in a trial of Ad26.COV2.S vaccine versus placebo. This rearrangement joins TRBV4-1 to TRBJ1-4; D call uncertain. This receptor was obtained from a person aged 18-65 years who received the Ad26.COV2.S COVID-19 vaccine or a placebo. Here the CDR3 reads CASGWTVENEKLFF. The DNA of the CDR3 is TGCGCCAGCGGGTGGACGGTAGAGAATGAAAAACTGTTTTTT.